The 23 T cell receptor beta chains below come from one sample, sequenced in a study of control samples from healthy donors and cancer patients. Sequencing was performed with immunoSEQ multiplex PCR; in TCRdb, only in-frame clones are kept and a portion is missing. The sample consists of more than 85,000 clones, 88% of them appearing once. The sequencing sample was made of PBMCs. All receptors come from a woman aged 60-75 years with lung cancer.

This clone was recorded only once. The gene calls are TRBV3-1 (or the pseudogene TRBV3-2) and TRBJ1-1, with a weak D call TRBD1 (5 bases). The CDR3 totals 15 residues. Trimming took 8 bases from V and 4 from J, leaving 20 bases between them. Germline values: CDR1 LGHDT, CDR2 YNNKEL (reference sequence). CDR3 region: CASQPQPGGGTEAFF. CDR3 DNA sequence: TGTGCCAGCCAACCCCAACCGGGCGGGGGCACTGAAGCTTTCTTT.

The rearrangement uses TRBV5-1 and TRBJ2-7, with D possibly matching TRBD2 (5 bases). Germline values: CDR1 SGHRS, CDR2 YFSETQ. The V gene lost 1 base and the J gene lost 2 bases, with 10 bases spanning the gap. This CDR3 comprises 14 residues. DNA for the CDR3: TGCGCCAGCAGCTTGAGCGGTGGCACCTACGAGCAGTACTTC. Protein sequence: CASSLSGGTYEQYF.

This clone appeared once. V is TRBV7-3 and J is TRBJ2-7, with 11 nucleotides matching TRBD1. The CDR3 has 13 residues. Germline CDR1 is SGHTA and CDR2 is FQGTGA. Trimming cost V 6 bases and J 6 bases; bases outside gene matches: 4. CDR3 in DNA: TGTGCCAGCAGTCCGGGACAGGGGGGCGAGCAGTACTTC. As protein: CASSPGQGGEQYF.

This chain links TRBV7-2 with TRBJ1-3, with D uncertain. The CDR3 length is 15 residues. The germline V gene has CDR1 SGHTA and CDR2 FQGNSA. V was pared by 2 bases and J by 1 base, with 9 bases between. CDR3 amino acids: CASSLKGSSGNTIYF. The CDR3, as DNA: TGTGCCAGCAGCTTAAAGGGTTCATCTGGAAACACCATATATTTT.

This clone was seen only a few times. The gene calls are TRBV7-8 and TRBJ2-1; no definite D call. The germline CDR1 and CDR2 sequences are SGHVS and FQNEAQ. V lost 1 base and J lost 5, with 3 bases in between. The CDR3 is made up of 12 amino acids. The CDR3 here is CASSLVDNEQFF. The CDR3 nucleotides read TGTGCCAGCAGCTTAGTTGACAATGAGCAGTTCTTC.

There are a few counts of this clone. The rearrangement uses TRBV9 and TRBJ1-3; 7 bases are a match to TRBD1. The germline V gene encodes CDR1 SGDLS and CDR2 YYNGEE. Trimming at V came to 4 bases and at J to 0 bases, leaving 10 bases not matched to a gene. This CDR3 has 17 residues. CDR3 DNA: TGTGCCAGCAGCCCAGACCCAGGGGGGAGCTCTGGAAACACCATATATTTT. Translation gives CASSPDPGGSSGNTIYF.

This CDR3 reads CASRDYDEFNYGYTF. The CDR3 DNA reads as TGTGCCAGCAGGGATTATGACGAGTTTAACTATGGCTACACCTTC. The genes are TRBV2 and TRBJ1-2; unclear D gene. The CDR3 runs to 15 residues. Germline V gene sequence: CDR1 SNHLY, CDR2 FYNNEI. The germline V and J ends were trimmed by 6 bases and 1 base, with 15 bases remaining between them.

The gene calls are TRBV19 and TRBJ2-1, with unresolved D. The V gene lost 4 bases and the J gene lost 5 bases, with 9 bases spanning the gap. Germline V gene sequence: CDR1 LNHDA, CDR2 SQIVND (reference sequence). CDR3 length: 13 amino acids. CDR3 bases: TGTGCCAGTAGTAATCTGCCAAACAATGAGCAGTTCTTC. Encoded protein: CASSNLPNNEQFF.

This rearrangement joins TRBV7-8 to TRBJ1-5, with D unresolved. V dropped 2 bases and J dropped 2 bases, with 7 bases sitting between them. Germline V gives CDR1 SGHVS, CDR2 FQNEAQ. The CDR3 spans 14 residues. Here the CDR3 DNA reads TGTGCCAGCAGCTTAACGGATGGCAATCAGCCCCAGCATTTT. This encodes CASSLTDGNQPQHF. Full variable domain (rest looked up from reference TRBV7-8 and TRBJ1-5): GAGVSQSPRYKVAKRGQDVALRCDPISGHVSLFWYQQALGQGPEFLTYFQNEAQLDKSGLPSDRFFAERPEGSVSTLKIQRTQQEDSAVYLCASSLTDGNQPQHFGDGTRLSIL.

This chain links TRBV29-1 with TRBJ2-3; D not resolved. Germline CDR1 SQVTM, CDR2 ANQGSEA. Deletions cut 5 bases from V and 5 bases from J, with 8 bases between. This CDR3 comprises 11 residues. The CDR3 sequence is CSVRPQDTQYF. The CDR3 DNA reads as TGCAGCGTTCGGCCCCAAGATACGCAGTATTTT.

CDR3 residues: CASSQTTENSGANVLTF. The DNA for the CDR3 is TGTGCCAGCAGCCAAACTACAGAGAACTCTGGGGCCAACGTCCTGACTTTC. The gene calls are TRBV4-2 and TRBJ2-6; D is unclear. V gave up 2 bases and J gave up 0 bases, with 11 bases separating them. Germline values: CDR1 LGHNA, CDR2 YNFKEQ. There are 17 residues in the CDR3.

The chain couples TRBV2 to TRBJ2-5; possibly TRBD2 for D (5 bases). Germline V gene data show CDR1 as SNHLY and CDR2 as FYNNEI. Trimming left V 8 bases short and J 3 bases short, with 13 bases between. The CDR3 length is 13 residues. As DNA, the CDR3 is TGTGCCAGCGCTAGCCAACCCAAAGAGACCCAGTACTTC. Protein product: CASASQPKETQYF. The full variable domain, with the rest looked up from reference TRBV2 and TRBJ2-5, is EPEVTQTPSHQVTQMGQEVILRCVPISNHLYFYWYRQILGQKVEFLVSFYNNEISEKSEIFDDQFSVERPDGSNFTLKIRSTKLEDSAMYFCASASQPKETQYFGPGTRLLVL.

V is TRBV7-3 and J is TRBJ2-2; 9 bases agree with TRBD1. The V gene end was trimmed by 5 bases and the J gene end by 2 bases; junction bases not matched to a gene: 9. Per germline, CDR1 SGHTA and CDR2 FQGTGA. This CDR3 spans 17 amino acids. Written as DNA, the CDR3 is TGTGCCAGCAGCCCGCTCCGGGACAGGGCTAACACCGGGGAGCTGTTTTTT. This sequence encodes CASSPLRDRANTGELFF.

The rearrangement uses TRBV30 and TRBJ1-3; D might be TRBD1 (5 bases). CDR3 length: 14 amino acids. V was pared by 1 base and J by 2 bases, with 9 bases between. Germline assignment: CDR1 GTSNPN and CDR2 SVGIG (reference sequence). CDR3 DNA sequence: TGTGCCTGGAGTGGTGGGACGGCTGGAAACACCATATATTTT. Amino acids: CAWSGGTAGNTIYF.

This sequence joins TRBV7-9 and TRBJ2-7; unclear D gene. The CDR3 contains 14 residues. Looked up from germline, CDR1 is SEHNR and CDR2 is FQNEAQ (reference sequence). Trimming cost V 1 base and J 5 bases, with 12 bases left between them. The CDR3, as DNA: TGTGCCAGCAGCTTAGGTGGAGTCCGGGACGAGCAGTACTTC. It codes for CASSLGGVRDEQYF. Drawing the rest from reference TRBV7-9 and TRBJ2-7, the complete variable domain is DTGVSQNPRHKITKRGQNVTFRCDPISEHNRLYWYRQTLGQGPEFLTYFQNEAQLEKSRLLSDRFSAERPKGSFSTLEIQRTEQGDSAMYLCASSLGGVRDEQYFGPGTRLTVT.

The chain combines TRBV20-1 with TRBJ1-3; D gene uncertain. Germline loops: CDR1 DFQATT, CDR2 SNEGSKA (reference sequence). Trimming stripped 3 bases from V and 6 bases from J, with 18 bases between. CDR3 length: 15 amino acids. The CDR3 nucleotides are TGCAGTGCTAGTAAAGTCACCAGTGAATTAAACACCATATATTTT. Its translation is CSASKVTSELNTIYF.

Here the CDR3 reads CASKRGLAGDEQYF. As DNA, the CDR3 is TGTGCCTCGAAAAGGGGGCTAGCGGGAGACGAGCAGTACTTC. The chain carries TRBV6-5 and TRBJ2-7; TRBD2 matches at 10 bases. Per the germline V gene, CDR1 is MNHEY and CDR2 is SVGAGI. Unmatched junction bases numbered 12, after V lost 11 bases and J lost 5 bases. The CDR3 is made up of 14 amino acids.

The chain uses TRBV5-4 and TRBJ2-7, with D possibly matching TRBD1 (6 bases). Trimming pared 0 bases from V and 5 bases from J, leaving 15 bases between. Germline CDR1 is SGHNT and CDR2 is YYREEE (reference sequence). The CDR3 is made up of 15 amino acids. In nucleotides, the CDR3 is TGTGCCAGCAGCTTGGCACTAACAGGGATCAACGAGCAGTACTTC. Amino acids: CASSLALTGINEQYF.

V and J are TRBV11-3 and TRBJ1-6; unclear D gene. Germline loops: CDR1 SGHNT, CDR2 YENEEA. The CDR3 has 14 amino acids. Trimming removed 2 bases from V and 10 bases from J, with 12 bases in between. The CDR3 here is CASSLTYISSPLHF. The CDR3 region has the DNA TGTGCCAGCAGCTTAACCTATATCAGCTCACCCCTCCACTTT.

The chain carries TRBV18 and TRBJ1-1; TRBD1 matches 7 bases. Per the germline V gene, CDR1 is KGHSH and CDR2 is LQKENI. The CDR3 is 14 amino acids. V lost 3 bases, J lost 2 bases, and 3 bases stayed unmatched. CDR3 nucleotide sequence: TGTGCCAGCTCACCGGGGACAGCAAACACTGAAGCTTTCTTT. Encoded protein: CASSPGTANTEAFF.

A single count supports this clone. The chain carries TRBV2 and TRBJ1-5; D gene unclear. V lost 1 base to trimming and J lost 3 bases, with 10 bases between them. This CDR3 is 15 amino acids long. Germline CDR1 is SNHLY and CDR2 is FYNNEI. CDR3 bases: TGTGCCAGCAGTGAAGGAGGCGTCACCAATCAGCCCCAGCATTTT. This sequence encodes CASSEGGVTNQPQHF. Drawing the rest from reference TRBV2 and TRBJ1-5, the complete variable domain is EPEVTQTPSHQVTQMGQEVILRCVPISNHLYFYWYRQILGQKVEFLVSFYNNEISEKSEIFDDQFSVERPDGSNFTLKIRSTKLEDSAMYFCASSEGGVTNQPQHFGDGTRLSIL.

This rearrangement joins TRBV25-1 to TRBJ1-1; D gene ambiguous. CDR1 and CDR2 from the germline V gene are MGHDK and SYGVNS. V was clipped by 7 bases and J by 0 bases, with 9 bases between them. The CDR3 sequence is 13 residues long. For the CDR3, the DNA is TGTGCCAGCAACGGTCCGATGAACACTGAAGCTTTCTTT. Amino acid sequence: CASNGPMNTEAFF.

This chain links TRBV7-9 with TRBJ2-7; possible D gene TRBD1, 5 bases. The CDR3 spans 13 residues. Trimming stripped 1 base from V and 3 bases from J, with 7 bases between. Germline-derived CDR1 and CDR2 are SEHNR and FQNEAQ (reference sequence). DNA for the CDR3: TGTGCCAGCAGCTTAGGCAGGGACTACGAGCAGTACTTC. Translating it yields CASSLGRDYEQYF.